This TCR beta chain was observed in a study of control samples from healthy donors and cancer patients. Profiling relied on immunoSEQ multiplex PCR, and the TCRdb table lists in-frame clones only, not all of them. The sample consists of about 180,000 clones, around 92% of them appearing once. This TCR derives from a woman aged 40 to 50 in good health. The sequencing input was blood.

CDR3 amino acids: CASSQGVAGGGYEQFF. The CDR3 DNA reads TGCGCCAGCAGCCAAGGGGTAGCGGGGGGAGGGTATGAGCAGTTCTTC. The genes are TRBV4-1 and TRBJ2-1, with 10 positions matching TRBD2. V was clipped by 1 base and J by 8 bases; unmatched bases: 8. CDR3 length: 16 amino acids. Looked up from germline, CDR1 is MGHRA and CDR2 is YSYEKL.